This TCR beta chain appears in the sequencing data of a study of vaccination and CD4 T cells after COVID-19. As for this clonotype: Its antigen remains unknown.

As to treatment: approximately 9-day PBMC culture with coronavirus spike peptide pools or control peptides (ViraFEST assay). Samples of CD4+ T cells were obtained from the unexposed donor before the COVID-19 pandemic (2011-2018). With the Oncomine TCR Beta short-read assay, DNA from cultured CD4+ T cells was sequenced. Using the QIAamp micro DNA kit, genomic DNA was extracted from the CD4+ T cells that had been cultured. TCRdb recomputed calls from the PCR reads with MiXCR, one row per CDR3 protein. The profile shows about 6,900 distinct CDR3 sequences, around 32% of them singletons. This CDR3 comprises 14 residues. The ends were cut back, 5 bases at V and 2 bases at J, with 12 bases in the middle.

The sequencing sample was made of CD4+ T cells from blood, cultured in vitro. The rearrangement joins TRBV12-3 or TRBV12-4 to TRBJ1-2, with a possible D match to TRBD1 (5 bases). This TCR was sampled from a human donor in good health. The CDR3 loop is CASSLRGENYGYTF. CDR3 nucleotide sequence: TGTGCCAGCAGTCTGAGGGGCGAGAACTATGGCTACACCTTC.